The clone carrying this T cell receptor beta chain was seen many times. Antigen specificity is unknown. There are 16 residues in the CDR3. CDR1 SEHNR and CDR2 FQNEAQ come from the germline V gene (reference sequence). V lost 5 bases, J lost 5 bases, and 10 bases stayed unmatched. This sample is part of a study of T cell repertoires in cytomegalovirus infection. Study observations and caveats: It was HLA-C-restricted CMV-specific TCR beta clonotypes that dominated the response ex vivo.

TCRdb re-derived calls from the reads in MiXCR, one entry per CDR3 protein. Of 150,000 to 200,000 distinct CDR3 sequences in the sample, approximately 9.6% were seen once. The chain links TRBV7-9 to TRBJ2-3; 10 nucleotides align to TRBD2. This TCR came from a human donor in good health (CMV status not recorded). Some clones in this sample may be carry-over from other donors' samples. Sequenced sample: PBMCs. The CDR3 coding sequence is TGTGCCAGCAGCGACAGAGCGGGAGGGCCCAAAGATACGCAGTATTTT. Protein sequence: CASSDRAGGPKDTQYF.